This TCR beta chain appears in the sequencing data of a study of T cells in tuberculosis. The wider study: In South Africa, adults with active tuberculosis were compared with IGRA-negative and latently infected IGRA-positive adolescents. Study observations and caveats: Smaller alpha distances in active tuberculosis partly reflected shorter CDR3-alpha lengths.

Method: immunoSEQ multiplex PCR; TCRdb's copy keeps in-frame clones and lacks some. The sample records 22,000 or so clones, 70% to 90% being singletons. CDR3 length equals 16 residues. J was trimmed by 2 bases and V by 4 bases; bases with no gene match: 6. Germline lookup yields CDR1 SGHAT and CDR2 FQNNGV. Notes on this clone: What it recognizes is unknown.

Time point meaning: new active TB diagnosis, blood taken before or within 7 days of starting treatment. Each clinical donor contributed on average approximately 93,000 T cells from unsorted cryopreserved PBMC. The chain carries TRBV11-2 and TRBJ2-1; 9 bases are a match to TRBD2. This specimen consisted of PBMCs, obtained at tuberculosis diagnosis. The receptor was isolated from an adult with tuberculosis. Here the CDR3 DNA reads TGTGCCAGCAGCTCGAGACCTAGCGGGACCTACAATGAGCAGTTCTTC. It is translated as CASSSRPSGTYNEQFF.